This entry is about one TCR beta chain. Its antigen is undetermined. This record comes from a study of shared clonotypes between healthy human individuals. General observations from the study: The four-donor shared clonotypes exceeded non-shared clonotypes in generation probability, with non-shared ones scoring lower. Enrolling few donors narrowed the genetic and exposure-history diversity that was represented. About 5% of naive CD4 clonotypes were shared across a few donors.

Per the authors' pipeline: ImmunoSEQ only sent back junction sequences with no quality scores, so filtering was done differently. Profiled with immunoSEQ multiplex PCR; TCRdb holds only in-frame clones, not every one. From that table come the V and J calls and clone size; the DNA was used to work out D and trimming. The repertoire holds about 610,000 clones, with 96% as singletons. Terminally differentiated effector memory CD45RA+ cells were excluded by CCR7 positive selection of CD45RO-negative cells. The CDR3 runs to 15 residues. CDR1 is SGHNT, CDR2 YYREEE, per germline (reference sequence). V shed 2 bases, J shed 2 bases, and the junction held 4 bases outside the gene matches.

The chain carries TRBV5-4 and TRBJ2-3; 8 bases fit TRBD1. The TCR originated in a woman in her 30s in good health. Sequencing input: naive CD8+ T cells sorted from blood. The CDR3 protein is CASSFQGAHTDTQYF. For the CDR3, the DNA is TGTGCCAGCAGCTTCCAGGGGGCGCACACAGATACGCAGTATTTT.